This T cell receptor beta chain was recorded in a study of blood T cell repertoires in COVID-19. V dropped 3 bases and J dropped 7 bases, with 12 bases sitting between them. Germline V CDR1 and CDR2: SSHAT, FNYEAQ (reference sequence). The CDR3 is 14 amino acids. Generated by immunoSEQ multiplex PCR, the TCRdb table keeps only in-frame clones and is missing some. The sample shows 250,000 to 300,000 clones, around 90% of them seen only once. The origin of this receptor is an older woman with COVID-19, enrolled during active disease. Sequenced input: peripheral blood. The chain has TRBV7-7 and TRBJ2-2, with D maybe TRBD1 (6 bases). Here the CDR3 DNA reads TGTGCCAGCAGCTTTCGAGCCAGGGGCGGGGAGCTGTTTTTT. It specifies CASSFRARGGELFF.